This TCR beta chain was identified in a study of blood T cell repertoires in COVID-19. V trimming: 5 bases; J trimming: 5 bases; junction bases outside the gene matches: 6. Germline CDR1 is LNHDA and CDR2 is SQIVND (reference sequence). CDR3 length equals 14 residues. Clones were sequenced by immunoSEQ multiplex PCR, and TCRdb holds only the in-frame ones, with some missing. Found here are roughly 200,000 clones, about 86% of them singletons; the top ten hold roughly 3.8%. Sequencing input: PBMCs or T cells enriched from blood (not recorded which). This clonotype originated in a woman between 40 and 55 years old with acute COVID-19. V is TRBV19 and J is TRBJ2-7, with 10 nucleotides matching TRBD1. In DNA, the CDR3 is TGTGCCAGTAGTGCCGACAGGGGGCTTGACGAGCAGTACTTC. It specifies CASSADRGLDEQYF.